The source of this TCR beta chain is a study of T cell responses to AZD1222 COVID-19 vaccine. General study findings and limits: The donor group comprised mostly white British people and more females; the analysis possibly underestimated clonal diversity. In all cases, repertoires were sampled only after the peak T cell response.

In the case of this clone: The target antigen is unknown.

The repertoire was sequenced with immunoSEQ multiplex PCR; TCRdb's copy has only in-frame clones and lacks some. Of some 150,000 clones listed, around 89% are singletons. There are 15 residues in the CDR3. Germline V gives CDR1 KGHSH, CDR2 LQKENI. With V trimmed by 6 bases and J by 4 bases, 7 bases remained unmatched. The source material was peripheral blood, sampled on day 0 of AZD1222 vaccination. This clonotype was sampled from an adult in good health. The chain carries TRBV18 and TRBJ2-1; 9 bases fit TRBD2. The CDR3 spells CASSRGGAVYNEQFF. CDR3 sequence (DNA): TGTGCCAGCTCCCGCGGGGGGGCCGTATACAATGAGCAGTTCTTC.